Shown below are 31 T cell receptor beta chains from a single sample sequenced in a study of cytomegalovirus exposure and HLA in healthy donors. In the PCR, 60 Vbeta and 13 Jbeta primers were used. The table came from immunoSEQ multiplex PCR; TCRdb's copy has only in-frame clones and leaves some out. The sample shows around 130,000 clones, approximately 75% of them seen only once. The sequencing input was PBMCs. The source is a woman between 35 and 50 years old in good health and CMV-seropositive.

V is TRBV9 and J is TRBJ2-6; D is possibly TRBD1 (5 bases). There are 17 residues in the CDR3. Per germline, CDR1 SGDLS and CDR2 YYNGEE. Trimming took off 4 bases at V and 3 bases at J, with 17 bases between the two ends. The DNA for the CDR3 is TGTGCCAGCAGCCCGACAGCCTCCCTTGTTGGGGCCAACGTCCTGACTTTC. It encodes CASSPTASLVGANVLTF.

The J gene is TRBJ2-5, the V gene TRBV6-1, with D possibly being TRBD2 (7 bases). The J call is in doubt because the DNA end fits TRBJ2-7 better. The CDR3 has 14 amino acids. Germline-derived CDR1 and CDR2 are MNHNS and SASEGT. The CDR3: CASSGEGGLYEQYF. For the CDR3, the DNA is TGTGCCAGCAGTGGGGAAGGGGGACTATACGAGCAGTACTTC.

The chain links TRBV25-1 to TRBJ1-1; D is ambiguous. V lost 3 bases to trimming and J lost 7 bases, with 3 bases between them. CDR3 size: 10 residues. Germline V gene data show CDR1 as MGHDK and CDR2 as SYGVNS. The CDR3 nucleotides read TGTGCCAGCAGTGACCTTGAAGCTTTCTTT. It codes for CASSDLEAFF.

This clone was recorded once. This rearrangement joins TRBV5-1 to TRBJ2-3; 14 nucleotides match TRBD2. This CDR3 has 16 residues. The ends lost 4 bases at V and 4 bases at J; junction bases unmatched: 5. Germline V gene sequence: CDR1 SGHRS, CDR2 YFSETQ. The CDR3 DNA reads as TGCGCCAGCAGCCCGATGACTAGCGGGGGGGCAGATACGCAGTATTTT. It is translated as CASSPMTSGGADTQYF.

This sequence joins TRBV28 and TRBJ1-5; D is ambiguous. CDR1 and CDR2 from the germline V gene are MDHEN and SYDVKM. The CDR3 loop spans 15 amino acids. V lost 7 bases and J 5 bases, leaving 18 bases between the germline ends. CDR3 region: CASTNLARGDQPQHF. The CDR3 DNA sequence: TGTGCCAGCACCAATCTCGCCAGAGGCGATCAGCCCCAGCATTTT.

The V call is TRBV5-1, the J call TRBJ2-6; 11 bases match TRBD2. Germline V gives CDR1 SGHRS, CDR2 YFSETQ. There are 18 residues in the CDR3. V dropped 4 bases and J dropped 0; count of bases not matched to a gene: 6. CDR3 bases: TGCGCCAGCAGCCCGGGACTAGCGGACGTCTCTGGGGCCAACGTCCTGACTTTC. This codes for CASSPGLADVSGANVLTF.

The V and J genes are TRBV9 and TRBJ1-6; 7 nucleotides line up with TRBD1. V lost 2 bases to trimming and J lost 7 bases; unmatched junction nucleotides: 6. CDR3 length equals 15 residues. Germline values: CDR1 SGDLS, CDR2 YYNGEE. CDR3 sequence reads: CASSVLGQTNSPLHF. In DNA, the CDR3 is TGTGCCAGCAGCGTCCTGGGACAGACAAATTCACCCCTCCACTTT.

This clone was counted only a few times. The chain is built from TRBV7-6 and TRBJ1-5, with a possible D match to TRBD1 (5 bases). The CDR3 consists of 15 residues. The germline V and J ends were trimmed by 1 base and 2 bases, with 9 bases remaining between them. Germline V gene lookup returns CDR1 SGHVS and CDR2 FNYEAQ. CDR3 in DNA: TGTGCCAGCAGCTTAGTCCAGGGTCGCAATCAGCCCCAGCATTTT. Residues: CASSLVQGRNQPQHF.

In its sample, this clone was seen a few times. CDR3 DNA: TGCGCCAGCAGCCAAGAGCGAAGAAACACCATATATTTT. Translating gives CASSQERRNTIYF. The chain recombines TRBV4-1 with TRBJ1-3; D is undetermined. The V gene's germline CDR1 is MGHRA and CDR2 YSYEKL. The CDR3 is 13 amino acids. Trimming shortened V by 0 bases and J by 5 bases, and 5 bases separated the two germline ends.

The J gene is TRBJ1-1, the V gene TRBV9; 7 positions agree with TRBD1. This CDR3 is 13 amino acids long. With V trimmed by 4 bases and J by 3 bases, 3 bases remained unmatched. The germline gives CDR1 SGDLS, CDR2 YYNGEE. The CDR3 sequence: CASSYGTDTEAFF. The CDR3, as DNA: TGTGCCAGCAGCTACGGGACAGACACTGAAGCTTTCTTT.

The rearrangement links TRBV7-2 to TRBJ2-3, with D possibly being TRBD2 (5 bases). Germline lookup yields CDR1 SGHTA and CDR2 FQGNSA. This CDR3 is 16 amino acids long. With 5 bases removed from V and 0 bases from J, the gap between germline ends came to 15 bases. The CDR3 protein is CASSITTGTSTDTQYF. The CDR3 nucleotides are TGTGCCAGCAGCATCACGACGGGAACTAGCACAGATACGCAGTATTTT.

J is TRBJ2-5 and V is TRBV28, with TRBD2 as a possible D gene (6 bases). The germline CDR1 and CDR2 sequences are MDHEN and SYDVKM. V dropped 5 bases and J dropped 3 bases, with 7 bases sitting between them. The CDR3 covers 12 residues. The CDR3 here is CASSPGEETQYF. For the CDR3, the DNA is TGTGCCAGCAGTCCGGGAGAAGAGACCCAGTACTTC.

This clone is a singleton in its sample. The CDR3 here is CASSAGRPEQYF. The DNA for the CDR3 is TGCGCCAGCAGCGCAGGTCGGCCTGAGCAGTACTTC. The chain links TRBV5-1 to TRBJ2-7, with D uncertain. The V gene lost 4 bases and the J gene lost 7 bases, with 12 bases spanning the gap. Germline assignment: CDR1 SGHRS and CDR2 YFSETQ. The CDR3 sequence is 12 residues long.

V usage is TRBV9 and J usage is TRBJ2-5, with a tentative D call TRBD2 (5 bases). The DNA matches TRBJ2-7 better at its end, which makes the J call doubtful. The germline gives CDR1 SGDLS, CDR2 YYNGEE. This CDR3 has 14 amino acids. CDR3 protein: CASSVGFTSYEQYF. The CDR3 DNA reads TGTGCCAGCAGCGTAGGTTTCACTAGCTACGAGCAGTACTTC.

In nucleotides, the CDR3 is TGTGCCAGCAGACCACAGGGCGCTGAAGCTTTCTTT. As protein: CASRPQGAEAFF. The rearrangement uses TRBV7-9 and TRBJ1-1; perhaps TRBD1 as D (6 bases). The CDR3 runs to 12 residues. The V end was cut by 6 bases, the J end by 6 bases, with 11 bases between. Germline loops: CDR1 SEHNR, CDR2 FQNEAQ (reference sequence).

This chain links TRBV28 with TRBJ2-1; D ambiguous. Germline V lookup: CDR1 MDHEN, CDR2 SYDVKM. The CDR3 contains 16 residues. The V gene lost 5 bases and the J gene lost 5 bases, with 19 bases spanning the gap. CDR3 sequence reads: CASSPDFGTENNEQFF. The CDR3 DNA reads as TGTGCCAGCAGTCCCGACTTCGGAACGGAAAACAATGAGCAGTTCTTC.

V and J are TRBV30 and TRBJ2-1; perhaps TRBD2 as D (5 bases). The CDR3 has 15 residues. Looked up from germline, CDR1 is GTSNPN and CDR2 is SVGIG (reference sequence). V lost 4 bases, J lost 0 bases, and 13 bases lay in between. The CDR3 sequence: CAWKGEGNSYNEQFF. The CDR3 DNA sequence: TGTGCCTGGAAAGGTGAGGGTAACTCCTACAATGAGCAGTTCTTC. The variable domain in full, with the rest retrieved from reference TRBV30 and TRBJ2-1, is SQTIHQWPATLVQPVGSPLSLECTVEGTSNPNLYWYRQAAGRGLQLLFYSVGIGQISSEVPQNLSASRPQDRQFILSSKKLLLSDSGFYLCAWKGEGNSYNEQFFGPGTRLTVL.

The rearrangement joins TRBV7-3 to TRBJ2-1, with D unresolved. The CDR3 loop spans 14 amino acids. CDR1 SGHTA and CDR2 FQGTGA come from the germline V gene. Trimming took 0 bases from V and 5 from J, leaving 8 bases between them. The CDR3 nucleotides are TGTGCCAGCAGCTTAACGCGGATAAACAATGAGCAGTTCTTC. Protein sequence: CASSLTRINNEQFF. The entire variable domain, with the rest obtained from reference TRBV7-3 and TRBJ2-1, is as follows: GAGVSQTPSNKVTEKGKYVELRCDPISGHTALYWYRQSLGQGPEFLIYFQGTGAADDSGLPNDRFFAVRPEGSVSTLKIQRTERGDSAVYLCASSLTRINNEQFFGPGTRLTVL.

The chain uses TRBV11-3 and TRBJ2-1; 10 nucleotides align to TRBD2. This CDR3 has 14 residues. Germline lookup yields CDR1 SGHNT and CDR2 YENEEA. Unmatched junction bases numbered 2, after V lost 5 bases and J lost 4 bases. In DNA form, the CDR3 reads TGTGCCAGCAGCACGGGACTAGCGTACAATGAGCAGTTCTTC. Amino acids: CASSTGLAYNEQFF. Combining the CDR3 with reference TRBV11-3 and TRBJ2-1 gives the whole variable domain EAGVVQSPRYKIIEKKQPVAFWCNPISGHNTLYWYLQNLGQGPELLIRYENEEAVDDSQLPKDRFSAERLKGVDSTLKIQPAELGDSAVYLCASSTGLAYNEQFFGPGTRLTVL.

The rearrangement uses TRBV6-1 and TRBJ1-5; D remains unclear. CDR3 length equals 16 residues. V lost 2 bases and J 0 bases, leaving 11 bases between the germline ends. Germline-derived CDR1 and CDR2 are MNHNS and SASEGT. The CDR3 reads CASSEFPVYSNQPQHF. DNA for the CDR3: TGTGCCAGCAGTGAATTCCCAGTTTATAGCAATCAGCCCCAGCATTTT.

The CDR3: CASSQLSVSYEQYF. The CDR3 DNA reads TGTGCCAGCAGTCAATTATCGGTCTCCTACGAGCAGTACTTC. The chain carries TRBV25-1 and TRBJ2-7; D not resolved. Germline CDR1 and CDR2: MGHDK and SYGVNS. The CDR3 covers 14 residues. V was trimmed by 5 bases and J by 0 bases, leaving 11 bases between them.

This clone occurred once. The chain couples TRBV29-1 to TRBJ2-1; 10 bases align to TRBD1. Germline V gene sequence: CDR1 SQVTM, CDR2 ANQGSEA. The CDR3 is made up of 14 amino acids. V gave up 6 bases and J gave up 4 bases; unmatched junction bases: 6. CDR3 in DNA: TGCAGCGTGGGGGGGACAGGGGCGTACAATGAGCAGTTCTTC. Its translation is CSVGGTGAYNEQFF.

The chain has TRBV7-9 and TRBJ2-7, with TRBD1 identical over 8 bases. CDR3 length equals 15 residues. Germline V lookup: CDR1 SEHNR, CDR2 FQNEAQ (reference sequence). Trimming cost V 3 bases and J 0 bases; bases outside gene matches: 4. This CDR3 reads CASSFDRGPSYEQYF. In DNA form, the CDR3 reads TGTGCCAGCAGCTTTGACAGGGGACCCTCCTACGAGCAGTACTTC. Full variable domain (outside the CDR3, taken from reference TRBV7-9 and TRBJ2-7): DTGVSQNPRHKITKRGQNVTFRCDPISEHNRLYWYRQTLGQGPEFLTYFQNEAQLEKSRLLSDRFSAERPKGSFSTLEIQRTEQGDSAMYLCASSFDRGPSYEQYFGPGTRLTVT.

This rearrangement joins TRBV18 to TRBJ1-2; D gene uncertain. Between the trimmed V and J ends, which lost 0 bases and 6 bases, there was a span of 8 bases. The CDR3 contains 13 residues. Germline values: CDR1 KGHSH, CDR2 LQKENI. The CDR3 sequence: CASSPPVTDGYTF. The CDR3 DNA follows: TGTGCCAGCTCACCACCGGTCACAGATGGCTACACCTTC.

As regards this clone: The junction shows a germline mismatch at one end, possibly a read error. The chain links TRBV5-1 to TRBJ2-3, with 8 bases matching TRBD2. The CDR3 has 16 residues. From germline, CDR1 is SGHRS and CDR2 YFSETQ. The CDR3 is CASSPAGGGSADTRYF. CDR3 DNA sequence: TGCGCCAGCAGTCCCGCGGGGGGAGGGTCAGCAGATACGCGGTATTTT.

The chain carries TRBV2 and TRBJ1-6, with D hard to call. The CDR3 loop spans 16 amino acids. Germline CDR1 reads SNHLY; CDR2 reads FYNNEI. Trimming took off 6 bases at V and 1 base at J, with 13 bases between the two ends. The CDR3 DNA reads TGTGCCAGCAGGGCGGACCGGAGGTCCTATAATTCACCCCTCCACTTT. It is translated as CASRADRRSYNSPLHF.

The chain links TRBV7-9 to TRBJ2-3; possible D gene TRBD2, 6 bases. V lost 2 bases, J lost 6 bases, and 15 bases lay in between. This CDR3 is built from 15 residues. Germline assignment: CDR1 SEHNR and CDR2 FQNEAQ (reference sequence). CDR3 in amino acids: CASSLLAPLGDTQYF. CDR3 DNA sequence: TGTGCCAGCAGCTTACTAGCGCCGTTAGGGGATACGCAGTATTTT.

The chain employs TRBV6-6 and TRBJ1-5, with a tentative D call TRBD1 (6 bases). Germline-derived CDR1 and CDR2 are MNHNY and SVGAGI (reference sequence). This CDR3 is built from 15 residues. V lost 5 bases and J 3 bases, leaving 14 bases between the germline ends. DNA for the CDR3: TGTGCCAGCAGTCACCAAACAGGGACCAATCAGCCCCAGCATTTT. This gives the protein CASSHQTGTNQPQHF.

Turning to this clone: A junction boundary mismatches the germline segment, possibly from a read error. The chain combines TRBV7-7 with TRBJ2-5; the D gene is possibly TRBD1 (5 bases). The J call could be wrong; TRBJ2-7 is a better fit for the DNA end. CDR3 length: 14 residues. Per germline, CDR1 SSHAT and CDR2 FNYEAQ (reference sequence). CDR3 loop: CASSLAVGDYEQYF. The CDR3 DNA sequence: TGTGCTAGCAGCTTAGCTGTAGGGGACTACGAGCAGTACTTC.

The chain couples TRBV6-4 to TRBJ2-1, with TRBD2 matching 8 bases. J lost 11 bases, V lost 3 bases, and 12 bases had no gene match. The CDR3 covers 15 residues. Germline V gene data show CDR1 as MRHNA and CDR2 as SNTAGT. CDR3 DNA: TGTGCCAGCAGTGAATCGGTAGCGGGGACGGGGAAGCAGTTCTTC. Translated: CASSESVAGTGKQFF.

The chain recombines TRBV27 with TRBJ1-5, with 9 bases that match TRBD1. This CDR3 has 14 amino acids. V was clipped by 9 bases and J by 5 bases; unmatched bases: 8. Germline values: CDR1 MNHEY, CDR2 SMNVEV (reference sequence). The CDR3 sequence: CASCNGTGYQPQHF. The CDR3 bases are TGTGCCAGTTGTAACGGGACAGGGTATCAGCCCCAGCATTTT.